This T cell receptor (beta chain) appears in the sequencing data of a study of regulatory T cells in long-lasting Graves disease. Germline lookup yields CDR1 SGHTA and CDR2 FQGNSA. Trimming cost V 5 bases and J 5 bases; bases outside gene matches: 13. This CDR3 has 16 residues. Time point meaning: persistent/refractory GD, antithyroid drugs over 5 years with positive TRAb. PBMCs were the source of the RNA used for TCR sequencing. This clonotype was seen repeatedly, ten times or more. Arm-PCR of CDR3 regions with iRepertoire HTBI primers generated TCR beta libraries. Each CDR3 protein is one row after TCRdb ran MiXCR on the multiplex PCR reads. The sample has around 510,000 distinct CDR3 sequences, roughly 20% seen once; the top ten hold over 7.5%.

The receptor was isolated from a female donor with Graves disease. The chain couples TRBV7-2 to TRBJ2-5; 8 bases agree with TRBD2. Specimen: peripheral blood mononuclear cells (PBMCs), collected when the disease was refractory, from a patient treated with antithyroid drugs. In DNA, the CDR3 is TGTGCCAGCAGCAGCGGTACTAGCGGTCATGGGGAGACCCAGTACTTC. It specifies CASSSGTSGHGETQYF.